The 19 T cell receptor beta chains below were found in one sample sequenced in a study of graft-versus-host responses after intestinal transplantation. Some clones are missing from TCRdb's copy, which holds only in-frame ones; the method was immunoSEQ multiplex PCR. Among 90,000 to 150,000 clones listed, approximately 92% were seen once. Their recognized antigens are unknown. The source material was unstimulated CD4+ T cells sorted from spleen or lymph node cells, sampled before intestinal transplant. The receptors originated from a human donor who received an intestinal transplant.

V gene TRBV5-4 combines with J gene TRBJ2-4; D may be TRBD1 (6 bases). The CDR3 totals 16 residues. Between the trimmed V and J ends, which lost 4 bases and 6 bases, there was a span of 20 bases. Germline CDR1 is SGHNT and CDR2 is YYREEE (reference sequence). The CDR3 loop reads CASSITTGTPRNIQYF. CDR3 nucleotide sequence: TGTGCCAGCAGCATAACCACAGGGACCCCCCGAAACATTCAGTACTTC.

The chain combines TRBV20-1 with TRBJ1-2, with no clear D. Germline V CDR1 and CDR2: DFQATT, SNEGSKA (reference sequence). The CDR3 is 10 amino acids. V lost 6 bases to trimming and J lost 8 bases, with 10 bases between them. The chain's CDR3 is CSAEREGYTF. The DNA of the CDR3 is TGCAGTGCCGAGAGGGAAGGCTACACCTTC.

This chain uses TRBV11-3 with TRBJ2-5, with 9 bases lining up with TRBD2. Germline values: CDR1 SGHNT, CDR2 YENEEA. The CDR3 length is 15 residues. V gave up 2 bases and J gave up 4 bases; unmatched junction bases: 5. CDR3 nucleotides: TGTGCCAGCAGCTTATCGGCGGGAGGGTTAGAGACCCAGTACTTC. Translating it yields CASSLSAGGLETQYF.

J is TRBJ2-5 and V is TRBV28; no definite D call. This CDR3 region has 14 residues. V dropped 5 bases and J dropped 5 bases, with 15 bases sitting between them. Germline values: CDR1 MDHEN, CDR2 SYDVKM. The chain's CDR3 is CASSPPRHSETQYF. CDR3 sequence (DNA): TGTGCCAGCAGTCCCCCCAGACATTCTGAGACCCAGTACTTC.

V gene TRBV9 combines with J gene TRBJ1-1, with TRBD1 as a possible D gene (6 bases). The CDR3 loop spans 14 amino acids. V lost 1 base and J 7 bases, leaving 14 bases between the germline ends. The germline V gene has CDR1 SGDLS and CDR2 YYNGEE. The CDR3 protein is CASSVRPGAGEAFF. The CDR3 DNA reads as TGTGCCAGCAGCGTAAGGCCAGGGGCGGGTGAAGCTTTCTTT.

The chain uses TRBV7-2 and TRBJ2-7; the match to TRBD2 covers 10 bases. V dropped 6 bases and J dropped 9; count of bases not matched to a gene: 14. This CDR3 contains 15 residues. CDR1 and CDR2 from the germline V gene are SGHTA and FQGNSA. The chain's CDR3 is CASRASGSFSIRQYF. The CDR3 DNA sequence: TGTGCCAGCAGGGCTAGCGGGAGTTTTTCAATTCGGCAGTACTTC.

The chain uses TRBV18 and TRBJ1-2; 10 nucleotides line up with TRBD1. V was pared by 2 bases and J by 8 bases, with 8 bases of the junction left unmatched. The CDR3 is 15 residues long. Per the germline V gene, CDR1 is KGHSH and CDR2 is LQKENI. As DNA, the CDR3 is TGTGCCAGCTCACCAGGGGACAGGGGCGCTTGGGGCTACACCTTC. Translating gives CASSPGDRGAWGYTF.

This clone was recorded only once. This chain connects TRBV5-8 to TRBJ1-5, with D maybe TRBD1 (6 bases). Germline V gives CDR1 SGHTS, CDR2 YDEGEE. The CDR3 loop spans 16 amino acids. V was trimmed by 4 bases and J by 4 bases, leaving 18 bases between them. CDR3 DNA sequence: TGTGCCAGCAGCGGCCTGTGGGGGGGCGGGAATCAGCCCCAGCATTTT. It is translated as CASSGLWGGGNQPQHF. The complete variable domain, with remaining parts taken from reference TRBV5-8 and TRBJ1-5, reads EAGVTQSPTHLIKTRGQQATLRCSPISGHTSVYWYQQALGLGLQFLLWYDEGEERNRGNFPPRFSGRQFPNYSSELNVNALELEDSALYLCASSGLWGGGNQPQHFGDGTRLSIL.

The rearrangement joins TRBV6-5 to TRBJ1-3; D remains ambiguous. Trimming left V 7 bases short and J 4 bases short, with 14 bases between. The germline gives CDR1 MNHEY, CDR2 SVGAGI. There are 14 residues in the CDR3. Here the CDR3 DNA reads TGTGCCAGCACTATGGATGCCGCCGGAAACACCATATATTTT. This gives the protein CASTMDAAGNTIYF.

The chain carries TRBV6-1 and TRBJ2-7, with 7 bases that match TRBD1. The CDR3 runs to 13 residues. Trimming at V came to 4 bases and at J to 2 bases, leaving 2 bases not matched to a gene. Germline V gene lookup returns CDR1 MNHNS and CDR2 SASEGT. CDR3 amino acids: CASSGTGPYEQYF. For the CDR3, the DNA is TGTGCCAGCAGTGGGACAGGACCCTACGAGCAGTACTTC.

In this sample, this clone turned up a few times. This CDR3 reads CASSPLGRGGNTIYF. The DNA for the CDR3 is TGTGCCAGCAGCCCCCTGGGGCGCGGTGGAAACACCATATATTTT. This chain joins TRBV6-5 and TRBJ1-3, with a weak D call TRBD1 (5 bases). Trimming pared 6 bases from V and 3 bases from J, leaving 15 bases between. CDR3 length: 15 residues. CDR1 and CDR2 from the germline V gene are MNHEY and SVGAGI.

The rearrangement uses TRBV7-8 and TRBJ1-5, with D possibly being TRBD1 (5 bases). CDR1 is SGHVS, CDR2 FQNEAQ, per germline. With 2 bases removed from V and 7 bases from J, the gap between germline ends came to 9 bases. This CDR3 has 13 amino acids. CDR3 coding DNA: TGTGCCAGCAGCTTACGGGGGGAGCAGCCCCAGCATTTT. Translating it yields CASSLRGEQPQHF.

The genes are TRBV18 and TRBJ2-1, with TRBD2 identical over 10 bases. CDR1 and CDR2 from the germline V gene are KGHSH and LQKENI. The CDR3 spans 17 residues. The ends lost 2 bases at V and 4 bases at J; junction bases unmatched: 8. The CDR3: CASSPSILAGTYNEQFF. The DNA of the CDR3 is TGTGCCAGCTCACCAAGCATACTAGCGGGGACATACAATGAGCAGTTCTTC.

This chain connects TRBV30 to TRBJ2-1; 11 nucleotides match TRBD2. This CDR3 comprises 15 residues. The germline CDR1 and CDR2 sequences are GTSNPN and SVGIG (reference sequence). The trim removed 5 bases at V and 3 bases at J, leaving 6 bases unmatched. CDR3 coding DNA: TGTGCCTGGTCAACAGGGACTAGCGGCTACAATGAGCAGTTCTTC. Protein: CAWSTGTSGYNEQFF. Supplemented by reference TRBV30 and TRBJ2-1, the full variable domain reads SQTIHQWPATLVQPVGSPLSLECTVEGTSNPNLYWYRQAAGRGLQLLFYSVGIGQISSEVPQNLSASRPQDRQFILSSKKLLLSDSGFYLCAWSTGTSGYNEQFFGPGTRLTVL.

The J gene is TRBJ2-3, the V gene TRBV10-1; D unresolved. The CDR3 loop spans 14 amino acids. Germline V gives CDR1 WNHNN, CDR2 SYGVQD (reference sequence). Trimming cost V 3 bases and J 2 bases, with 9 bases left between them. CDR3 loop: CASSDGLNTDTQYF. In DNA, the CDR3 is TGCGCCAGCAGTGATGGCTTAAACACAGATACGCAGTATTTT.

This chain links TRBV11-2 with TRBJ1-1; 7 bases match TRBD1. The germline V gene has CDR1 SGHAT and CDR2 FQNNGV. The V segment lost 5 bases and the J segment 0 bases; nucleotides outside the gene matches: 12. The CDR3 contains 17 residues. The CDR3: CASSPTRGGAMNTEAFF. The CDR3 nucleotides are TGTGCCAGCAGCCCGACCAGGGGGGGCGCCATGAACACTGAAGCTTTCTTT.

V is TRBV30 and J is TRBJ1-5; 7 bases are a match to TRBD1. From germline, CDR1 is GTSNPN and CDR2 SVGIG (reference sequence). The junction had 1 base not matched to a gene; V was cut back by 4 bases and J by 4 bases. This CDR3 is 12 amino acids long. CDR3 DNA: TGTGCCTGGACAGGGGGTAATCAGCCCCAGCATTTT. It translates to CAWTGGNQPQHF.

The genes are TRBV18 and TRBJ2-3; 7 bases match TRBD2. V was clipped by 3 bases and J by 0 bases; unmatched bases: 0. Germline V gene sequence: CDR1 KGHSH, CDR2 LQKENI. This CDR3 is 14 amino acids long. The CDR3 region has the DNA TGTGCCAGCTCACCTAGCGGGAGCACAGATACGCAGTATTTT. Translation gives CASSPSGSTDTQYF.

V gene TRBV4-2 combines with J gene TRBJ2-5; D possibly uses TRBD1 or TRBD2 (5 bases each). V was shortened by 5 bases and J by 5 bases, with 18 bases between the two germline ends. Germline CDR1 and CDR2: LGHNA and YNFKEQ. The CDR3 loop spans 15 amino acids. DNA of the CDR3: TGTGCCAGCAGCACCCAGGACACATGGGGGGAGACCCAGTACTTC. It is translated as CASSTQDTWGETQYF.